The 20 T cell receptor beta chains reported below all come from one sample, sequenced in a study of Ad26.COV2.S vaccination and SARS-CoV-2 variants. Sequencing used immunoSEQ multiplex PCR; TCRdb keeps in-frame clones, though not all of them. Among under 550,000 clones listed, 80% to 95% were seen once. Treatment specified: around 19 received Ad26.COV2.S at low or high dose, single or two shots; about 5 received placebo; per-sample allocation not given. Day 63 following the first vaccine or placebo injection was when the samples were taken. The input for sequencing was peripheral blood, taken in a trial of Ad26.COV2.S vaccine versus placebo. The receptors were sampled from a person aged 18-65 years who received the Ad26.COV2.S COVID-19 vaccine or a placebo.

The V gene is TRBV28, the J gene TRBJ1-2; D uncertain. This CDR3 is 13 amino acids long. CDR1 and CDR2 from the germline V gene are MDHEN and SYDVKM. V lost 4 bases, J lost 6 bases, and 12 bases lay in between. In DNA form, the CDR3 reads TGTGCCAGCAGTTGGTCCTTCCGAAATGGCTACACCTTC. This gives the protein CASSWSFRNGYTF.

V gene TRBV5-4 combines with J gene TRBJ2-5; 9 bases match TRBD1. This CDR3 is built from 14 residues. Germline V gene lookup returns CDR1 SGHNT and CDR2 YYREEE (reference sequence). The J segment lost 5 bases and the V segment lost 4 bases, leaving 6 bases of the junction unmatched. CDR3 region: CASSQQGAGETQYF. The DNA for the CDR3 is TGTGCCAGCAGCCAACAGGGGGCGGGGGAGACCCAGTACTTC.

The J gene is TRBJ1-3, the V gene TRBV7-9; no clear D. V lost 7 bases and J lost 6, with 13 bases in between. The CDR3 length is 13 residues. The V gene's germline CDR1 is SEHNR and CDR2 FQNEAQ (reference sequence). The chain's CDR3 is CASKTEYKNTIYF. CDR3 nucleotides: TGTGCCAGCAAGACGGAATACAAAAACACCATATATTTT. The complete variable domain, with remaining parts taken from reference TRBV7-9 and TRBJ1-3, reads DTGVSQNPRHKITKRGQNVTFRCDPISEHNRLYWYRQTLGQGPEFLTYFQNEAQLEKSRLLSDRFSAERPKGSFSTLEIQRTEQGDSAMYLCASKTEYKNTIYFGEGSWLTVV.

This chain uses TRBV30 with TRBJ2-2; D call uncertain. CDR3 length: 13 amino acids. The germline V and J ends were trimmed by 4 bases and 1 base, with 7 bases remaining between them. CDR1 is GTSNPN and CDR2 is SVGIG in the germline V gene (reference sequence). CDR3 DNA sequence: TGTGCCTGGACTGCTCGGAACACCGGGGAGCTGTTTTTT. As protein: CAWTARNTGELFF.

This clone appeared once. The chain links TRBV27 to TRBJ2-5; 14 bases agree with TRBD2. CDR1 MNHEY and CDR2 SMNVEV come from the germline V gene (reference sequence). V gave up 6 bases and J gave up 4 bases; unmatched junction bases: 7. The CDR3 sequence is 16 residues long. CDR3 nucleotide sequence: TGTGCCAGCAGCAAGGGACTAGCGGGAGACTTAGAGACCCAGTACTTC. Translated: CASSKGLAGDLETQYF.

The rearrangement uses TRBV3-1 (or the pseudogene TRBV3-2) and TRBJ1-1; D not resolved. The CDR3 is made up of 14 amino acids. CDR1 is LGHDT, CDR2 YNNKEL, per germline (reference sequence). With 1 base removed from V and 1 base from J, the gap between germline ends came to 7 bases. The CDR3 coding sequence is TGTGCCAGCAGCCAAGGGCACGCGAACACTGAAGCTTTCTTT. It translates to CASSQGHANTEAFF.

This chain links TRBV24-1 with TRBJ2-7; D unclear. The V gene's germline CDR1 is KGHDR and CDR2 SFDVKD. V lost 8 bases and J 4 bases, leaving 23 bases between the germline ends. The CDR3 is 16 residues long. CDR3: CATTLFKVRNLYEQYF. DNA of the CDR3: TGTGCCACCACCCTATTCAAAGTAAGGAATCTTTACGAGCAGTACTTC.

The chain has TRBV30 and TRBJ2-1; D may be TRBD2 (6 bases). Trimming removed 5 bases from V and 8 bases from J, with 13 bases in between. This CDR3 has 12 amino acids. Germline CDR1 is GTSNPN and CDR2 is SVGIG (reference sequence). The CDR3 nucleotides are TGTGCCTGGCTCGCCGGGGGTCATGAGCAGTTCTTC. Its protein is CAWLAGGHEQFF.

The chain combines TRBV27 with TRBJ2-7; D gene unclear. The germline V gene encodes CDR1 MNHEY and CDR2 SMNVEV (reference sequence). CDR3 length equals 10 residues. The V and J ends lost 7 bases and 4 bases respectively, with 5 bases between them. In DNA form, the CDR3 reads TGTGCCAGCACCCAATACGAGCAGTACTTC. Protein sequence: CASTQYEQYF.

The rearrangement links TRBV21-1 to TRBJ1-2. TRBV21-1 is classified as a pseudogene. The CDR3 is made up of 11 amino acids. The CDR3 protein is CASSLNYGYTF. CDR3 bases: TGTGCCAGCAGCCTTAACTATGGCTACACCTTC.

V gene TRBV16 combines with J gene TRBJ2-7, with 10 bases identical to TRBD2. CDR1 and CDR2 (germline): KGHSY, FQNENV. J gave up 1 base and V 0 bases, and 6 bases lay outside the gene matches. CDR3 size: 17 residues. DNA of the CDR3: TGTGCCAGCAGCCAATCCTCTAGCGGGAGTAGGTCCTACGAGCAGTACTTC. This encodes CASSQSSSGSRSYEQYF.

With respect to this clone: This same CDR3 is encoded by further DNA sequences in the sample. The chain employs TRBV20-1 and TRBJ2-5; no firm D call. This CDR3 contains 11 residues. V shed 3 bases and J shed 0 bases, with 2 bases lying between them. Germline CDR1 DFQATT, CDR2 SNEGSKA (reference sequence). The CDR3 sequence is CSASHQETQYF. CDR3 bases: TGCAGTGCTAGCCACCAAGAGACCCAGTACTTC.

This rearrangement joins TRBV18 to TRBJ1-1, with D perhaps matching TRBD1 (5 bases). V lost 3 bases, J lost 5 bases, and 16 bases lay in between. This CDR3 has 15 residues. Germline V gives CDR1 KGHSH, CDR2 LQKENI. This CDR3 reads CASSPNPRVETEAFF. The CDR3 bases are TGTGCCAGCTCACCGAATCCCAGGGTGGAGACTGAAGCTTTCTTT.

The chain links TRBV7-9 to TRBJ1-4; 7 bases match TRBD1. Losses at the gene ends were 5 bases for V and 3 bases for J; bases not matched to a gene: 6. The CDR3 runs 15 residues. Germline V gives CDR1 SEHNR, CDR2 FQNEAQ (reference sequence). CDR3 in DNA: TGTGCCAGCAGCACTTCGGGACAGTCTAATGAAAAACTGTTTTTT. This encodes CASSTSGQSNEKLFF. The full variable domain, rest sourced from reference TRBV7-9 and TRBJ1-4, is DTGVSQNPRHKITKRGQNVTFRCDPISEHNRLYWYRQTLGQGPEFLTYFQNEAQLEKSRLLSDRFSAERPKGSFSTLEIQRTEQGDSAMYLCASSTSGQSNEKLFFGSGTQLSVL.

This clone was counted only a few times. V is TRBV4-1 and J is TRBJ1-1; D is undetermined. CDR3 length: 15 amino acids. The germline V gene encodes CDR1 MGHRA and CDR2 YSYEKL. The ends were cut back, 0 bases at V and 4 bases at J, with 12 bases in the middle. The CDR3 spells CASSQDSGSVTEAFF. The DNA for the CDR3 is TGCGCCAGCAGCCAAGATTCGGGTTCTGTCACTGAAGCTTTCTTT.

This clone was seen only a few times. J is TRBJ1-2 and V is TRBV19; no clear D gene. The length of the CDR3 is 12 residues. Trimming stripped 5 bases from V and 8 bases from J, with 12 bases between. CDR1 LNHDA and CDR2 SQIVND come from the germline V gene (reference sequence). Written as DNA, the CDR3 is TGTGCCAGTAGTCTCCAGTCGGGAGGCTACACCTTC. Its translation: CASSLQSGGYTF.

CDR3 sequence (DNA): TGTGCCAGCAGTCGAGCCCCAGGACAGACCTACGAGCAGTACTTC. Its protein is CASSRAPGQTYEQYF. This chain links TRBV28 with TRBJ2-7; D may be TRBD1 (6 bases). CDR3 size: 15 residues. Germline CDR1 is MDHEN and CDR2 is SYDVKM. Between the trimmed V and J ends, which lost 5 bases and 2 bases, there was a span of 16 bases.

V and J are TRBV4-2 and TRBJ2-1; 14 bases are a match to TRBD2. Germline-derived CDR1 and CDR2 are LGHNA and YNFKEQ. Trimming removed 2 bases from V and 1 base from J; junction bases left unmatched: 1. CDR3 length equals 17 residues. As DNA, the CDR3 is TGTGCCAGCAGCCAAAGACTAGCGGGAGGGTCCTACAATGAGCAGTTCTTC. Protein sequence: CASSQRLAGGSYNEQFF.

The rearrangement joins TRBV5-6 to TRBJ1-2; maybe TRBD1 (5 bases). The V end was cut by 7 bases, the J end by 8 bases, with 15 bases between. The CDR3 is 12 residues long. CDR1 SGHDT and CDR2 YYEEEE come from the germline V gene. The CDR3 coding sequence is TGTGCCAGCGGGACCGGGACCTGGGGCTACACCTTC. Protein sequence: CASGTGTWGYTF.

The J gene is TRBJ2-5, the V gene TRBV7-9; the match to TRBD1 covers 7 bases. Germline values: CDR1 SEHNR, CDR2 FQNEAQ (reference sequence). This CDR3 has 15 amino acids. The trim removed 4 bases at V and 2 bases at J, leaving 7 bases unmatched. CDR3 in amino acids: CASSSDRLGQETQYF. DNA for the CDR3: TGTGCCAGCAGCTCGGACAGGTTGGGGCAAGAGACCCAGTACTTC.